Below, 18 T cell receptor beta chains from the same sample are listed, as sequenced in a study of siplizumab effects on memory and regulatory T cells. Libraries were prepared by immunoSEQ multiplex PCR; TCRdb keeps only in-frame clonotypes and omits some of them. The table includes more than 85,000 clones, approximately 90% detected once. The sequencing sample was made of Tregs sorted from blood. Receptors were obtained from a human donor in good health.

The V call is TRBV5-1, the J call TRBJ2-7, with D possibly matching TRBD1 (5 bases). V shed 5 bases and J shed 3 bases, with 12 bases lying between them. This CDR3 comprises 13 residues. Germline V gene lookup returns CDR1 SGHRS and CDR2 YFSETQ. CDR3 region: CASRPRDGYEQYF. The CDR3 bases are TGCGCCAGCAGACCCAGGGATGGCTACGAGCAGTACTTC.

The chain carries TRBV10-3 and TRBJ2-1, with TRBD2 identical over 8 bases. Germline CDR1 and CDR2: ENHRY and SYGVKD. The CDR3 loop spans 16 amino acids. The ends lost 4 bases at V and 2 bases at J; junction bases unmatched: 7. The CDR3 here is CAISVRAAGAYNEQFF. The DNA for the CDR3 is TGTGCCATCAGTGTAAGAGCAGCGGGGGCCTACAATGAGCAGTTCTTC.

The gene calls are TRBV19 and TRBJ1-1; maybe TRBD1 (5 bases). The germline gives CDR1 LNHDA, CDR2 SQIVND (reference sequence). Trimming took off 3 bases at V and 6 bases at J, with 11 bases between the two ends. The CDR3 has 13 amino acids. The CDR3 here is CASSIMRGSEAFF. CDR3 bases: TGTGCCAGTAGTATTATGAGGGGTTCTGAAGCTTTCTTT.

This clone was found once. The chain employs TRBV6-1 and TRBJ1-2, with D unclear. Trimming cost V 7 bases and J 4 bases, with 7 bases left between them. From germline, CDR1 is MNHNS and CDR2 SASEGT. The CDR3 length is 11 residues. This CDR3 reads CASTRLYGYTF. The CDR3 DNA follows: TGTGCCAGCACCCGACTCTATGGCTACACCTTC.

The chain carries TRBV2 and TRBJ2-5, with 9 bases fitting TRBD1. The CDR3 contains 14 residues. V was clipped by 7 bases and J by 5 bases; unmatched bases: 8. CDR1 and CDR2 (germline): SNHLY, FYNNEI. The CDR3 is CASISDRGGETQYF. The CDR3 region has the DNA TGTGCCAGCATTTCGGACAGGGGAGGGGAGACCCAGTACTTC. Using reference TRBV2 and TRBJ2-5 for the parts outside the CDR3, the full variable domain is EPEVTQTPSHQVTQMGQEVILRCVPISNHLYFYWYRQILGQKVEFLVSFYNNEISEKSEIFDDQFSVERPDGSNFTLKIRSTKLEDSAMYFCASISDRGGETQYFGPGTRLLVL.

The chain recombines TRBV5-6 with TRBJ2-5; 14 nucleotides match TRBD2. Germline values: CDR1 SGHDT, CDR2 YYEEEE. The V gene end was trimmed by 5 bases and the J gene end by 1 base; junction bases not matched to a gene: 10. This CDR3 contains 18 residues. The CDR3 DNA follows: TGTGCCAGCAGGCCGGGACTAGCGGGAGTTGGCTCCCAAGAGACCCAGTACTTC. Translated: CASRPGLAGVGSQETQYF. Full variable domain (remainder filled in from reference TRBV5-6 and TRBJ2-5): DAGVTQSPTHLIKTRGQQVTLRCSPKSGHDTVSWYQQALGQGPQFIFQYYEEEERQRGNFPDRFSGHQFPNYSSELNVNALLLGDSALYLCASRPGLAGVGSQETQYFGPGTRLLVL.

V is TRBV5-1 and J is TRBJ2-7, with D unclear. The germline V and J ends were trimmed by 0 bases and 0 bases, with 7 bases remaining between them. From germline, CDR1 is SGHRS and CDR2 YFSETQ. CDR3 length equals 14 residues. CDR3 DNA: TGCGCCAGCAGCTTGGCCTCTCTCTCCTACGAGCAGTACTTC. Protein product: CASSLASLSYEQYF.

CDR3 in DNA: TGTGCCAGTAGTAAAGACAGGGGGGGAGCTTTCTTT. Amino acids: CASSKDRGGAFF. The chain employs TRBV19 and TRBJ1-1; the match to TRBD1 covers 9 bases. Germline CDR1 reads LNHDA; CDR2 reads SQIVND (reference sequence). J was trimmed by 10 bases and V by 4 bases; bases with no gene match: 4. CDR3 length: 12 residues.

This clone has only a few counts. The genes are TRBV18 and TRBJ2-3; D perhaps matches TRBD2 (6 bases). This CDR3 spans 14 amino acids. Germline V gene data show CDR1 as KGHSH and CDR2 as LQKENI. The V end was cut by 3 bases, the J end by 6 bases, with 13 bases between. Written as DNA, the CDR3 is TGTGCCAGCTCACCCTCCGGGAGTAGGGATACGCAGTATTTT. Translation gives CASSPSGSRDTQYF.

This chain links TRBV5-5 with TRBJ1-1; D ambiguous. The V end was cut by 1 base, the J end by 8 bases, with 12 bases between. Germline-derived CDR1 and CDR2 are SGHKS and YYEKEE (reference sequence). The CDR3 covers 13 residues. The CDR3 region is CASSLWELREAFF. Here the CDR3 DNA reads TGTGCCAGCAGCTTGTGGGAGCTCCGAGAAGCTTTCTTT.

V is TRBV6-6 and J is TRBJ2-1; 7 bases are shared with TRBD1. The CDR3 runs 15 residues. V lost 6 bases to trimming and J lost 6 bases; unmatched junction nucleotides: 11. CDR1 MNHNY and CDR2 SVGAGI come from the germline V gene (reference sequence). CDR3: CASSPGGEGANEQFF. CDR3 DNA sequence: TGTGCCAGCAGCCCCGGTGGTGAGGGGGCCAATGAGCAGTTCTTC.

This chain joins TRBV6-5 and TRBJ1-5; D not certain. V lost 0 bases and J 9 bases, leaving 9 bases between the germline ends. Germline-derived CDR1 and CDR2 are MNHEY and SVGAGI. This CDR3 region has 13 residues. CDR3 residues: CASSYSSGWPQHF. CDR3 sequence (DNA): TGTGCCAGCAGTTACTCGAGTGGTTGGCCCCAGCATTTT.

The table lists this clone with a count of one. This chain links TRBV10-1 with TRBJ2-7; a weak D match, TRBD2 (6 bases). With 4 bases removed from V and 5 bases from J, the gap between germline ends came to 15 bases. The CDR3 consists of 14 residues. The germline V gene has CDR1 WNHNN and CDR2 SYGVQD (reference sequence). The chain's CDR3 is CASSVGGEDDEQYF. CDR3 DNA sequence: TGCGCCAGCAGTGTGGGGGGAGAGGACGACGAGCAGTACTTC.

As DNA, the CDR3 is TGTGCCATCACGTCGGACAGGGGTTTGACTGAAGCTTTCTTT. Translation: CAITSDRGLTEAFF. J is TRBJ1-1 and V is TRBV10-3; 9 bases line up with TRBD1. Germline CDR1 is ENHRY and CDR2 is SYGVKD. There are 14 residues in the CDR3. V was pared by 7 bases and J by 5 bases, with 8 bases of the junction left unmatched.

This chain connects TRBV10-1 to TRBJ2-1; 7 nucleotides align to TRBD2. Germline V gene data show CDR1 as WNHNN and CDR2 as SYGVQD (reference sequence). This CDR3 region has 12 residues. V shed 4 bases, J shed 15 bases, and the junction held 9 bases outside the gene matches. CDR3: CASSGTGEGRFF. In DNA form, the CDR3 reads TGCGCCAGCAGTGGAACTGGGGAGGGTCGGTTCTTC.

The chain recombines TRBV7-9 with TRBJ1-2; D might be TRBD1 (6 bases). This CDR3 region has 16 residues. Germline assignment: CDR1 SEHNR and CDR2 FQNEAQ (reference sequence). V lost 4 bases and J 6 bases, leaving 21 bases between the germline ends. The CDR3 DNA sequence: TGTGCCAGCAGCTCCCTCGCCGGGACAAACCGCCATGGCTACACCTTC. This encodes CASSSLAGTNRHGYTF. Full variable domain (outside the CDR3, taken from reference TRBV7-9 and TRBJ1-2): DTGVSQNPRHKITKRGQNVTFRCDPISEHNRLYWYRQTLGQGPEFLTYFQNEAQLEKSRLLSDRFSAERPKGSFSTLEIQRTEQGDSAMYLCASSSLAGTNRHGYTFGSGTRLTVV.

The rearrangement joins TRBV9 to TRBJ2-1, with 10 positions matching TRBD2. Germline V lookup: CDR1 SGDLS, CDR2 YYNGEE. The CDR3 totals 15 residues. The J segment lost 3 bases and the V segment lost 4 bases, leaving 4 bases of the junction unmatched. The CDR3 coding sequence is TGTGCCAGCAGCCTAGCTAGCGGGAGCTACAATGAGCAGTTCTTC. This translates into CASSLASGSYNEQFF.

This chain's CDR3 is CASSSGFQETQYF. CDR3 sequence (DNA): TGTGCCAGCAGCTCTGGCTTCCAAGAGACCCAGTACTTC. J is TRBJ2-5 and V is TRBV7-3; no definite D call. The CDR3 is made up of 13 amino acids. The germline CDR1 and CDR2 sequences are SGHTA and FQGTGA. With 4 bases removed from V and 1 base from J, the gap between germline ends came to 7 bases. The variable domain in full, with the rest retrieved from reference TRBV7-3 and TRBJ2-5, is GAGVSQTPSNKVTEKGKYVELRCDPISGHTALYWYRQSLGQGPEFLIYFQGTGAADDSGLPNDRFFAVRPEGSVSTLKIQRTERGDSAVYLCASSSGFQETQYFGPGTRLLVL.